A selection of T cell receptor beta chains follows, all from one sample in a study of blood T cell repertoires in COVID-19. Profiled with immunoSEQ multiplex PCR; TCRdb holds only in-frame clones, not every one. The sample lists about 480,000 clones; around 89% were seen once. Sequenced sample: PBMCs or T cells enriched from blood (not recorded which). The source of these receptors is a woman in her thirties or forties who had recovered from COVID-19. Both conserved end residues are part of each CDR3. The order of the fields is J gene, CDR3 length, V gene, clone size, D gene, CDR3 protein, CDR3 DNA. D genes are given only for firm matches. Size tells how often a clone was seen (once, few, many) or the class of an expanded clone, and some rows leave it out.

j_call: TRBJ2-1; cdr3_length: 16; v_call: TRBV14; clone_size: -; d_call: -; cdr3_aa: CASSQLGARYRNEQFF; cdr3_nt: TGTGCCAGCAGCCAACTTGGGGCGCGTTACAGGAATGAGCAGTTCTTC
j_call: TRBJ1-6; cdr3_length: 14; v_call: TRBV27; clone_size: -; d_call: TRBD1; cdr3_aa: CASSSDRGFSPLHF; cdr3_nt: TGTGCCAGCAGTAGCGACAGGGGGTTTTCACCCCTCCACTTT
j_call: TRBJ1-5; cdr3_length: 15; v_call: TRBV19; clone_size: -; d_call: -; cdr3_aa: CASRSYERANQPQHF; cdr3_nt: TGTGCCAGTAGATCCTATGAGAGGGCTAATCAGCCCCAGCATTTT
j_call: TRBJ2-4; cdr3_length: 13; v_call: TRBV9; clone_size: -; d_call: TRBD1; cdr3_aa: CASSRDRGYIQYF; cdr3_nt: TGTGCCAGCAGCAGAGACAGGGGGTACATTCAGTACTTC
j_call: TRBJ2-7; cdr3_length: 12; v_call: TRBV12-3/TRBV12-4; clone_size: -; d_call: TRBD1; cdr3_aa: CASSPDRGQEYF; cdr3_nt: TGTGCCAGCAGTCCCGACAGGGGGCAGGAGTACTTC
j_call: TRBJ1-2; cdr3_length: 15; v_call: TRBV5-6; clone_size: few; d_call: TRBD1; cdr3_aa: CASSPDRGNSYGYTF; cdr3_nt: TGTGCCAGCAGCCCAGACAGGGGAAATAGCTATGGCTACACCTTC
j_call: TRBJ2-7; cdr3_length: 14; v_call: TRBV10-1; clone_size: few; d_call: TRBD1; cdr3_aa: CASSFGQEFDEQYF; cdr3_nt: TGCGCCAGCAGCTTCGGACAGGAATTCGACGAGCAGTACTTC
j_call: TRBJ2-3; cdr3_length: 15; v_call: TRBV7-9; clone_size: -; d_call: -; cdr3_aa: CASSLLSGEANTQYF; cdr3_nt: TGTGCCAGCAGCTTGTTATCGGGAGAGGCCAATACGCAGTATTTT
j_call: TRBJ1-1; cdr3_length: 12; v_call: TRBV10-1; clone_size: -; d_call: -; cdr3_aa: CASSRRNTEAFF; cdr3_nt: TGCGCCAGCAGCCGGAGGAACACTGAAGCTTTCTTT
j_call: TRBJ1-1; cdr3_length: 14; v_call: TRBV11-2; clone_size: -; d_call: TRBD1; cdr3_aa: CASSLLGQGAEAFF; cdr3_nt: TGTGCCAGCAGCTTGCTGGGACAGGGGGCCGAAGCTTTCTTT
j_call: TRBJ2-1; cdr3_length: 16; v_call: TRBV19; clone_size: -; d_call: TRBD2; cdr3_aa: CASSIPLAGGYNEQFF; cdr3_nt: TGTGCCAGTAGTATACCCCTAGCGGGAGGTTACAATGAGCAGTTCTTC
j_call: TRBJ2-7; cdr3_length: 13; v_call: TRBV19; clone_size: -; d_call: -; cdr3_aa: CASSFVTGYEQYF; cdr3_nt: TGTGCCAGTAGCTTCGTAACAGGCTACGAGCAGTACTTC
j_call: TRBJ2-1; cdr3_length: 15; v_call: TRBV24-1; clone_size: -; d_call: TRBD1; cdr3_aa: CATSAGTAPYNEQFF; cdr3_nt: TGTGCCACCAGTGCGGGGACAGCGCCCTACAATGAGCAGTTCTTC
j_call: TRBJ1-3; cdr3_length: 18; v_call: TRBV4-1; clone_size: -; d_call: -; cdr3_aa: CASSLKPPAATSGNTIYF; cdr3_nt: TGCGCCAGCAGCCTAAAGCCCCCCGCGGCAACGTCTGGAAACACCATATATTTT
j_call: TRBJ2-7; cdr3_length: 13; v_call: TRBV12-3/TRBV12-4; clone_size: -; d_call: -; cdr3_aa: CASSIRGGGEQYF; cdr3_nt: TGTGCCAGCAGTATAAGGGGAGGCGGCGAGCAGTACTTC
j_call: TRBJ2-3; cdr3_length: 16; v_call: TRBV7-9; clone_size: -; d_call: TRBD2; cdr3_aa: CASSFRAGASADTQYF; cdr3_nt: TGTGCCAGCAGCTTTAGAGCGGGAGCTTCGGCAGATACGCAGTATTTT
j_call: TRBJ1-2; cdr3_length: 17; v_call: TRBV3-1/TRBV3-2; clone_size: -; d_call: TRBD1; cdr3_aa: CASSTYYRDRGRDGYTF; cdr3_nt: TGTGCCAGCAGTACTTACTACCGGGACAGGGGGCGAGACGGCTACACCTTC
j_call: TRBJ2-7; cdr3_length: 14; v_call: TRBV5-1; clone_size: -; d_call: TRBD1; cdr3_aa: CASRTDRASYEQYF; cdr3_nt: TGCGCCAGCCGAACGGACAGGGCGTCCTACGAGCAGTACTTC